This TCR beta chain was recovered during a study of T cells after yellow fever vaccination (dated by TCRdb to about 2019). For context, the study as a whole: The SMART-Seq v4 Ultra Low Input RNA kit was used to prepare libraries from fractions with low cell numbers. Bulk PBMC replicates and cell subsets were isolated from blood drawn at multiple timepoints before and after both primary and secondary immunization. Two healthy male donors, one aged 18 to 30 and one aged 30 to 40 years, made up the cohort. Bulk TCR alpha and beta repertoires were sequenced longitudinally to track T-cell clones before and after primary and booster YFV17D yellow fever vaccination.

Read against the paper, the sample's treatment or condition label means: live attenuated yellow fever vaccine strain. At each blood-draw timepoint, two biological replicates of bulk PBMCs were collected. PBMCs were isolated from peripheral blood using a standard Ficoll-Paque protocol. TriZol was used to extract RNA from bulk PBMCs, CD4 and CD8 fractions, and dextramer-positive and dextramer-negative fractions. For this clonotype: No cognate antigen has been identified for it. It has no much larger one-base neighbor in the sample; base qualities were not kept.

The CDR3 starts with the cysteine, ends with the phenylalanine, and has 15 residues. Left in the record is the CDR3 DNA by itself, 45 bases read in frame from the first base. From V the trimming removes 4 bases and from J it removes 12 bases, while the gene matches leave 8 bases of the junction unaccounted for. CDR1 and CDR2 are read off the germline V gene as SGHDN and FVKESK. The research as a whole found: Computational filtering was needed because FACS-sorted repertoires could contain abundant contaminating clonotypes from the bulk population. Compared with the primary T-cell response, the secondary T-cell response was weaker but faster, peaking on day 5 rather than day 15. Only a couple of donors were included in the study, so the extent to which the findings can be generalized is limited. After the booster, most of the clones that had expanded following primary vaccination were detected again (roughly 96% of CD4 and around 90% of CD8), which suggests that memory was broadly maintained. A small share of clonotypes occurred in both CD4 and CD8 compartments, likely arising from convergent recombination.

Sequenced on an Illumina NovaSeq 6000. TCR cDNA was made using 5'RACE template switching, a step that added a universal primer site and unique molecular identifiers. cDNA synthesis was primed from both the TCR alpha and TCR beta constant segments. Two PCR steps were used to amplify libraries, with sample barcodes and sequencing adapters being added in the second step. Sequencing of libraries was done on Illumina HiSeq 2500 (2x100 bp) or NovaSeq (2x150 bp). As for the original processing: Reads were demultiplexed and collapsed into UMI consensus sequences with MIGEC, and V(D)J alignment was performed with MiXCR. Vaccine-responding clonotypes were defined with edgeR using replicate PBMC samples, requiring FDR below 0.01 and a log2 fold change above 5 up to day 15. Each bulk clonotype received a CD4 or CD8 identity based on whether the sequenced CD4 or CD8 repertoire contained that clonotype at higher abundance. The public reads were quality trimmed at Q25 with fastp and then assembled into clones with MiXCR by TCRdb, keeping productive beta chains. Each CDR3 protein gets just one entry, which takes the most common genes and DNA from the rows behind it. What appears here as the V and J calls and clone size reflects TCRdb's work, not the paper's. The sample data list hundreds of thousands of distinct CDR3 sequences, and around a sixth of these were observed just once. Over 15% of the sample comes from the top ten.

This specimen was PBMCs, taken before the yellow fever booster vaccination. The receptor was derived from a man between 18 and 29 years old who received the YFV17D yellow fever vaccine. The sequence joins TRBV14 to TRBJ2-1, with 14 central nucleotides matching TRBD2. The CDR3 corresponds to CASSPGLAGGLPQFF. The nucleotide sequence is TGTGCCAGCAGCCCAGGACTAGCGGGGGGACTGCCGCAGTTCTTC.